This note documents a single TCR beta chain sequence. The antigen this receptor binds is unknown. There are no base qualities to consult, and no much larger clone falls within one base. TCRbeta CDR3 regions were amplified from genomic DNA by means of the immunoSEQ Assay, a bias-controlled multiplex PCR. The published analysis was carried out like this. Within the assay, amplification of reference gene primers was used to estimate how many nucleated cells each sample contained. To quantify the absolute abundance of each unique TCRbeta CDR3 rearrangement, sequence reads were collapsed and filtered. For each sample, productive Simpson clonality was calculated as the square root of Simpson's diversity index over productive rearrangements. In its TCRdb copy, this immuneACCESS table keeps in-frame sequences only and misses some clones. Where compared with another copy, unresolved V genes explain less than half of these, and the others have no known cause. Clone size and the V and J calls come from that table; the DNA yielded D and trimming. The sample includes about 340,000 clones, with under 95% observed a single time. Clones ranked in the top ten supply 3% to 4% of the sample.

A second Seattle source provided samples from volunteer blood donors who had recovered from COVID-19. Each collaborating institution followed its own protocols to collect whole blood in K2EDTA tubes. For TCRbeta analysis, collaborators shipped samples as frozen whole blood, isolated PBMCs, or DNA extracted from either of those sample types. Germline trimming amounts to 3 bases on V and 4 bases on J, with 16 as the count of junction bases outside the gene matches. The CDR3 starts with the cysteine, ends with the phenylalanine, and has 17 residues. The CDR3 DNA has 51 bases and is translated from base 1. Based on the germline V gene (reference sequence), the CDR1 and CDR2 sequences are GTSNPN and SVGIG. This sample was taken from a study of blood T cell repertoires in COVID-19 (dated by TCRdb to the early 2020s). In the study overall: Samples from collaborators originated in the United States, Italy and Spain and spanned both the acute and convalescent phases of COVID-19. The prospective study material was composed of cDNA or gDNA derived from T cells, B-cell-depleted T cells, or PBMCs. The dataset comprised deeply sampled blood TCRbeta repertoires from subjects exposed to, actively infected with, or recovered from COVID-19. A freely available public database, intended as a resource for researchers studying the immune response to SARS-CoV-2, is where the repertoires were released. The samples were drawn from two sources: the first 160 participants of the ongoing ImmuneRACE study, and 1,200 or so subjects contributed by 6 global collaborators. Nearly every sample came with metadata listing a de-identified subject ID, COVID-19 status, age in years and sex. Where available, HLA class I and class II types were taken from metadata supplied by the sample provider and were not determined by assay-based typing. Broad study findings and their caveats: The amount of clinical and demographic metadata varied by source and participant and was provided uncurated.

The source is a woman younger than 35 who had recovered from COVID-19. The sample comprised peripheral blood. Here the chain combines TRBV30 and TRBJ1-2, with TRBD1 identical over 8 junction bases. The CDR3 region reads CAWREPRTGKVGYGYTF. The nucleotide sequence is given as TGTGCCTGGAGAGAACCGAGGACAGGGAAAGTCGGCTATGGCTACACCTTC.